Sequencing of this TCR beta chain was carried out in a study of CXCR3-negative and CXCR3-positive naive CD8 T cells. Study observations and caveats: PBMCs showed partially decreased CXCR3 expression after cryopreservation, and most assays used fresh PBMCs. Relative to memory CD8+ cells, whose diversity was much lower, both naive subsets had comparably high diversity. CXCR3-positive naive cells had more hydrophobic TRB CDR3s than CXCR3-negative naive cells.

Phenotypically, naive CD8+ T cells corresponded to CD45RO-CCR7+CD27+CD95-. Preparation of TRB cDNA libraries relied on 5' RACE carrying UMI labels. TCRdb re-called the 5' RACE reads; one entry per CDR3 protein, DNA not given. This table lists some 100,000 distinct CDR3 sequences. This CDR3 contains 17 residues. Germline V gives CDR1 LGHNA, CDR2 YNFKEQ. Comments on this clonotype: Its antigen remains unknown.

This chain links TRBV4-2 with TRBJ1-1; the TCRdb call, TRBD1, lacks DNA for checking. The source material was naive CXCR3+ CD8+ T cells from blood. This sample's subset: CD45RO-CCR7+CD27+CD95- naive CD8+ T cells expressing CXCR3 (TNR3+). This TCR was recovered from a human donor in good health. Some clones in this sample may be carry-over from other donors' samples. The CDR3 is CASSQEPMGQKNTEAFF.